This T cell receptor (beta chain) derives from a study of blood T cell repertoires in COVID-19. The data were produced by immunoSEQ multiplex PCR, yet TCRdb's version contains in-frame clones alone and is incomplete. The profile shows approximately 200,000 clones, roughly nine tenths of them singletons. This study enrolled people aged about 18 to 95 from 24 US geographic areas. Germline-derived CDR1 and CDR2 are LNHNV and YYDKDF (reference sequence). Deletions cut 3 bases from V and 2 bases from J, with 11 bases between. This CDR3 contains 16 residues. The receptor was derived from a woman in her forties with acute COVID-19. The chain joins TRBV15 to TRBJ1-6, with D possibly being TRBD1 (5 bases). Input material: PBMCs or T cells enriched from blood (not recorded which). This chain's CDR3 is CATSRTRGAYNSPLHF. CDR3 DNA: TGTGCCACCAGCAGGACTAGGGGTGCCTATAATTCACCCCTCCACTTT.